The 14 T cell receptor beta chains given below trace back to one sample, sequenced in a study of blood T cell repertoires in COVID-19. The assay was immunoSEQ multiplex PCR, and TCRdb's table has in-frame clones only and misses some. The table records around 310,000 clones, roughly 90% of them present only once. Specimen: peripheral blood. The origin of the receptors is a woman in her forties or fifties with active or convalescent COVID-19.

With regard to this clone: Other DNA variants within this sample encode the same CDR3. J is TRBJ2-7 and V is TRBV9; 9 nucleotides align to TRBD1. Germline-derived CDR1 and CDR2 are SGDLS and YYNGEE. The CDR3 consists of 15 residues. J lost 3 bases, V lost 0 bases, and 4 bases had no gene match. The CDR3 DNA reads TGTGCCAGCAGCGTAGGCGGGACAGGGAGCTACGAGCAGTACTTC. It encodes CASSVGGTGSYEQYF.

This sequence joins TRBV30 and TRBJ2-2; a weak D match, TRBD2 (5 bases). Germline CDR1 is GTSNPN and CDR2 is SVGIG (reference sequence). This CDR3 contains 14 residues. The ends were cut back, 3 bases at V and 4 bases at J, with 12 bases in the middle. DNA of the CDR3: TGTGCCTGGAGGCTTGCGGGCAGCACCGGGGAGCTGTTTTTT. Its protein is CAWRLAGSTGELFF.

V is TRBV30 and J is TRBJ2-2; D uncertain. The CDR3 is 14 amino acids. Germline CDR1 reads GTSNPN; CDR2 reads SVGIG (reference sequence). V lost 4 bases and J lost 0, with 9 bases in between. CDR3 bases: TGTGCCTGGATACACCCCCCGAACACCGGGGAGCTGTTTTTT. Protein: CAWIHPPNTGELFF.

The chain is built from TRBV9 and TRBJ2-7; a weak D match, TRBD1 (5 bases). Germline V CDR1 and CDR2: SGDLS, YYNGEE. The CDR3 extends over 15 amino acids. V was trimmed by 0 bases and J by 5 bases, leaving 15 bases between them. In DNA, the CDR3 is TGTGCCAGCAGCGTAGGTCCAGACAGAGGTAACGAGCAGTACTTC. Its translation is CASSVGPDRGNEQYF.

This sequence joins TRBV29-1 and TRBJ1-2; D possibly corresponds to TRBD1 (6 bases). The CDR3 spans 12 residues. Germline CDR1 SQVTM, CDR2 ANQGSEA. The V and J ends lost 7 bases and 2 bases respectively, with 11 bases between them. The CDR3, as DNA: TGCAGCGGACAACAGGGAAACTATGGCTACACCTTC. Translation gives CSGQQGNYGYTF. The full variable domain, with the rest looked up from reference TRBV29-1 and TRBJ1-2, is SAVISQKPSRDICQRGTSLTIQCQVDSQVTMMFWYRQQPGQSLTLIATANQGSEATYESGFVIDKFPISRPNLTFSTLTVSNMSPEDSSIYLCSGQQGNYGYTFGSGTRLTVV.

The gene calls are TRBV18 and TRBJ1-1; tentatively, D is TRBD1 (5 bases). Trimming took 4 bases from V and 2 from J, leaving 17 bases between them. The CDR3 spans 16 residues. The germline CDR1 and CDR2 sequences are KGHSH and LQKENI. CDR3 sequence (DNA): TGTGCCAGCTCACTTTACCCTTCCGGGGGAAACACTGAAGCTTTCTTT. Translated, it gives CASSLYPSGGNTEAFF.

This clone showed up just once. One end of the junction varies from germline; a read error may be responsible. The chain joins TRBV7-2 to TRBJ2-1, with 8 bases identical to TRBD2. This CDR3 spans 15 amino acids. Germline V lookup: CDR1 SGHTA, CDR2 FQGNSA. CDR3 in DNA: TGTGCCACCAGCAGGATGGCGGGGGGCTACAATGAGCAGTTCTTC. Translating it yields CATSRMAGGYNEQFF.

The chain carries TRBV24-1 and TRBJ1-1, with D possibly matching TRBD1 (6 bases). V gave up 7 bases and J gave up 7 bases, with 21 bases separating them. CDR1 and CDR2 (germline): KGHDR, SFDVKD. The CDR3 sequence is 15 residues long. CDR3 nucleotide sequence: TGTGCCACCAGGGCCCTTTCTGGGGACACGCTTGAAGCTTTCTTT. This codes for CATRALSGDTLEAFF.

The chain carries TRBV12-3 or TRBV12-4 and TRBJ1-2; 8 bases agree with TRBD1. V gave up 4 bases and J gave up 7 bases; unmatched junction bases: 5. The CDR3 length is 13 residues. The CDR3 spells CASSSTGGGGYTF. The CDR3, as DNA: TGTGCCAGCAGTTCAACAGGGGGTGGTGGCTACACCTTC.

The chain carries TRBV28 and TRBJ1-2; 8 bases are shared with TRBD1. The length of the CDR3 is 14 residues. The germline CDR1 and CDR2 sequences are MDHEN and SYDVKM. J was trimmed by 4 bases and V by 2 bases; bases with no gene match: 3. The CDR3 sequence is CASSLGQGAYGYTF. CDR3 nucleotides: TGTGCCAGCAGTTTAGGACAGGGAGCCTATGGCTACACCTTC.

This chain links TRBV29-1 with TRBJ1-2; 7 nucleotides line up with TRBD1. Germline trimming cut 3 bases from V and 3 bases from J; bases unmatched to any gene: 13. The CDR3 is 16 amino acids. Germline values: CDR1 SQVTM, CDR2 ANQGSEA. The CDR3 sequence: CSVDRAGGSGDYGYTF. CDR3 DNA: TGCAGCGTTGATCGGGCAGGGGGGAGCGGAGACTATGGCTACACCTTC.

The chain is built from TRBV19 and TRBJ1-2, with D unresolved. The CDR3 runs 13 residues. The V end was cut by 3 bases, the J end by 5 bases, with 10 bases between. Germline V gene sequence: CDR1 LNHDA, CDR2 SQIVND (reference sequence). CDR3 in DNA: TGTGCCAGTAGTATGAACAGCCGATATGGCTACACCTTC. Translation: CASSMNSRYGYTF.

This chain connects TRBV10-3 to TRBJ1-1; D is unresolved. V was trimmed by 10 bases and J by 1 base, leaving 10 bases between them. Germline assignment: CDR1 ENHRY and CDR2 SYGVKD. The CDR3 consists of 12 residues. CDR3 in DNA: TGTGCCACCGAACAGCCGAACACTGAAGCTTTCTTT. Protein: CATEQPNTEAFF.

The chain carries TRBV3-1 (or the pseudogene TRBV3-2) and TRBJ1-1; D is perhaps TRBD1 (6 bases). Germline V lookup: CDR1 LGHDT, CDR2 YNNKEL (reference sequence). Trimming took 6 bases from V and 2 from J, leaving 7 bases between them. This CDR3 comprises 12 residues. In DNA form, the CDR3 reads TGTGCCAGCAGGACAGGTAACACTGAAGCTTTCTTT. It yields the protein CASRTGNTEAFF.